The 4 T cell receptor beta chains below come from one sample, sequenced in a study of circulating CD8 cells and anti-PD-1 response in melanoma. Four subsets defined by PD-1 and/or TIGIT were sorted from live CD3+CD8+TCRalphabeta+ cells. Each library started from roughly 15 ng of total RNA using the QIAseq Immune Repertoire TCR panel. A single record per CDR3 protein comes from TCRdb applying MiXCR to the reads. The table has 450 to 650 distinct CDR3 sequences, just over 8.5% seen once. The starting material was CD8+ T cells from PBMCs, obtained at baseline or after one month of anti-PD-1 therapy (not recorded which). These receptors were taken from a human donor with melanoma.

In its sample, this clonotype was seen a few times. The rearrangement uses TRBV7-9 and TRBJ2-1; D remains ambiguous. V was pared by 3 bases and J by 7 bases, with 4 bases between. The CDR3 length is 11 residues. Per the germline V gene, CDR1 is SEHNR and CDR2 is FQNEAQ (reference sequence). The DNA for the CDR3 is TGTGCCAGCAGCTTCGGGAATGAGCAGTTCTTC. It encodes CASSFGNEQFF.

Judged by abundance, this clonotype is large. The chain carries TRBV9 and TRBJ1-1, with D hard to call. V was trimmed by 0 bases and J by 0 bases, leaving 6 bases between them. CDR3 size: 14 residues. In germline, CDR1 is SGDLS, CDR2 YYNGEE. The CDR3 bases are TGTGCCAGCAGCGTAGGTTCTATGAACACTGAAGCTTTCTTT. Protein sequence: CASSVGSMNTEAFF.

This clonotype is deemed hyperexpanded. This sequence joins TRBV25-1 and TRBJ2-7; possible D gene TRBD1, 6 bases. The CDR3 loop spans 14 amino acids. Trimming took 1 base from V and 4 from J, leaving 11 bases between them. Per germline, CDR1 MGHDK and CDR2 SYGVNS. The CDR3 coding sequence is TGTGCCAGCAGTGAATCGGACAGTTCATACGAGCAGTACTTC. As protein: CASSESDSSYEQYF.

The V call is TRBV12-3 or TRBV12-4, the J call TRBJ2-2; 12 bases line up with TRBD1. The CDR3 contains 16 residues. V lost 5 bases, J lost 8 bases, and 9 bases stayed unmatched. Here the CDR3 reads CASSPWGQGAQGELFF. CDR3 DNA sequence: TGTGCCAGCAGTCCGTGGGGACAGGGGGCTCAAGGGGAGCTGTTTTTT.